These 7 T cell receptor beta chains originate from one sample sequenced in a study of blood T cells in healthy people across ages. A second roughly 6 to 12 cycle PCR used barcoded and J-beta primers. TCRdb reprocessed the 5' RACE reads via MiXCR and lists one record per CDR3 protein. The data show about 1.4 million distinct CDR3 sequences, with around 59% seen just once and roughly 6.3% held by the top ten. The material sequenced was blood. The receptor source for this set is a man aged 18 to 29 in good health.

The gene calls are TRBV2 and TRBJ2-1, with 11 bases aligning to TRBD2. This CDR3 region has 13 residues. The trim removed 9 bases at V and 6 bases at J, leaving 4 bases unmatched. The germline V gene has CDR1 SNHLY and CDR2 FYNNEI. The CDR3 loop is CARGTSGSNEQFF. The CDR3 DNA follows: TGTGCCAGAGGGACTAGCGGCTCCAATGAGCAGTTCTTC.

DNA for the CDR3: TGTGCCATCAGTGCGGACATTGACAATGAGCAGTTCTTC. Translated, it gives CAISADIDNEQFF. The genes are TRBV10-3 and TRBJ2-1, with D possibly being TRBD1 (5 bases). Between the trimmed V and J ends, which lost 4 bases and 5 bases, there was a span of 9 bases. This CDR3 comprises 13 residues. Germline V gene lookup returns CDR1 ENHRY and CDR2 SYGVKD.

The chain is built from TRBV4-1 and TRBJ2-5; 9 nucleotides line up with TRBD2. The J segment lost 11 bases and the V segment lost 3 bases, leaving 10 bases of the junction unmatched. This CDR3 region has 14 residues. Germline V gene data show CDR1 as MGHRA and CDR2 as YSYEKL. CDR3 nucleotides: TGCGCCAGCAGCCACGGCGGGAGGGCCATTGAGCAGTACTTC. Amino acids: CASSHGGRAIEQYF.

This chain links TRBV4-1 with TRBJ2-1; 8 bases match TRBD2. The CDR3 length is 17 residues. J lost 7 bases, V lost 5 bases, and 16 bases had no gene match. Germline-derived CDR1 and CDR2 are MGHRA and YSYEKL. CDR3 amino acids: CASSGRGRGALGNEQFF. The DNA of the CDR3 is TGCGCCAGCAGCGGGCGCGGGCGGGGGGCGCTCGGGAATGAGCAGTTCTTC.

In its sample, this clonotype was seen a few times. The chain uses TRBV15 and TRBJ2-3; D is ambiguous. CDR3 size: 13 residues. CDR1 and CDR2 from the germline V gene are LNHNV and YYDKDF (reference sequence). V lost 3 bases and J 2 bases, leaving 6 bases between the germline ends. The CDR3 is CATSRSDTDTQYF. CDR3 nucleotides: TGTGCCACCAGCAGGTCTGACACAGATACGCAGTATTTT.

The chain combines TRBV20-1 with TRBJ2-5; D uncertain. The CDR3 runs 14 residues. Trimming took 0 bases from V and 7 from J, leaving 15 bases between them. CDR1 is DFQATT, CDR2 SNEGSKA, per germline (reference sequence). The chain's CDR3 is CSARDQVSQWTQYF. CDR3 nucleotide sequence: TGCAGTGCTAGAGACCAGGTCTCCCAATGGACCCAGTACTTC.

The V gene is TRBV27, the J gene TRBJ1-2; possible D gene TRBD1, 5 bases. The CDR3 runs to 16 residues. The germline V gene encodes CDR1 MNHEY and CDR2 SMNVEV (reference sequence). V lost 6 bases to trimming and J lost 4 bases, with 21 bases between them. CDR3 DNA sequence: TGTGCCAGCAGCAAAGGGGCAAGGGGCTTTGGCTATGGCTACACCTTC. Its translation: CASSKGARGFGYGYTF.